These T cell receptor beta chains were read from a single sample in a study of T cell changes during pregnancy in multiple sclerosis. The assay was immunoSEQ multiplex PCR, and TCRdb's table has in-frame clones only and misses some. The top ten clones hold approximately 6.1% of a sample with about 64,000 clones, 90% of them seen once. The source material was peripheral blood, sampled in the third trimester of pregnancy. These receptors all stem from a female donor in good health, enrolled as a control in a pregnancy study. Both conserved end residues are part of each CDR3. A D gene is named only where the DNA matches it firmly. A row's size may be missing; if present it is once, few, many or a size class.

j_gene: TRBJ2-7; d_gene: NA; abundance: NA; v_gene: TRBV25-1; CDR3nt: TGTGCCAGCAGTGATCGGCGTCCGTACGGGGAGCAGTACTTC; CDR3aa: CASSDRRPYGEQYF
j_gene: TRBJ2-1; d_gene: NA; abundance: NA; v_gene: TRBV5-4; CDR3nt: TGTGCCAGCAGTCAGGTAGGAGGGAATCAGTTCTTC; CDR3aa: CASSQVGGNQFF
j_gene: TRBJ1-1; d_gene: TRBD1; abundance: NA; v_gene: TRBV9; CDR3nt: TGTGCCAGCAGCCCTCGACAGGGGGAAGCTTTCTTT; CDR3aa: CASSPRQGEAFF
j_gene: TRBJ2-7; d_gene: NA; abundance: NA; v_gene: TRBV11-2; CDR3nt: TGTGCCAGCAGCTTAGGACAGGCATCCTACGAGCAGTACTTC; CDR3aa: CASSLGQASYEQYF
j_gene: TRBJ1-3; d_gene: TRBD1; abundance: once; v_gene: TRBV11-2; CDR3nt: TGTGCCAGCAGCCTAGACCAGGGGGCTGGCGGAAACACCATATATTTT; CDR3aa: CASSLDQGAGGNTIYF
j_gene: TRBJ1-2; d_gene: NA; abundance: NA; v_gene: TRBV10-3; CDR3nt: TGTGCGGGAGGGTCGGACTATGGCTACACCTTC; CDR3aa: CAGGSDYGYTF
j_gene: TRBJ1-6; d_gene: NA; abundance: NA; v_gene: TRBV30; CDR3nt: TGTGCCTGGAGTAGAGGTGTGGGGGGGGATTCACCCCTCCACTTT; CDR3aa: CAWSRGVGGDSPLHF
j_gene: TRBJ1-6; d_gene: TRBD1; abundance: NA; v_gene: TRBV19; CDR3nt: TGTGCCAGTAGTCCCAGGACAGGGCCACTCTCACCCCTCCACTTT; CDR3aa: CASSPRTGPLSPLHF
j_gene: TRBJ2-7; d_gene: TRBD2; abundance: NA; v_gene: TRBV7-9; CDR3nt: TGTGCCAGCAGCTTAGGAGGCCTAGCGGGAGTCCCCTACGAGCAGTACTTC; CDR3aa: CASSLGGLAGVPYEQYF
j_gene: TRBJ1-5; d_gene: NA; abundance: once; v_gene: TRBV4-1; CDR3nt: TGCGCCAGCAGCCTAATTCCAGGGGAGACCCTCAATCAGCCCCAGCATTTT; CDR3aa: CASSLIPGETLNQPQHF
j_gene: TRBJ2-7; d_gene: NA; abundance: NA; v_gene: TRBV6-5; CDR3nt: TGTGCCAGCAGTTATGAGCTGTCATCCTACGAGCAGTACTTC; CDR3aa: CASSYELSSYEQYF
j_gene: TRBJ2-7; d_gene: TRBD2; abundance: NA; v_gene: TRBV7-2; CDR3nt: TGTGCCAGCAGCCCCGAGGGACTAGCGGGCCCACCCTCCTACGAGCAGTACTTC; CDR3aa: CASSPEGLAGPPSYEQYF
j_gene: TRBJ1-2; d_gene: TRBD1; abundance: NA; v_gene: TRBV7-2; CDR3nt: TGTGCCAGCAGCATTAGATTGACAGGGGGAAGTAACTATGGCTACACCTTC; CDR3aa: CASSIRLTGGSNYGYTF
j_gene: TRBJ1-2; d_gene: NA; abundance: NA; v_gene: TRBV7-2; CDR3nt: TGTGCCAGCAGCTTAGCCCAGGGTAGTGGCTACACCTTC; CDR3aa: CASSLAQGSGYTF
j_gene: TRBJ1-4; d_gene: TRBD1; abundance: NA; v_gene: TRBV7-2; CDR3nt: TGTGCCAGCAGCTCTCCGGGACAGGGCAGGGAAAAACTGTTTTTT; CDR3aa: CASSSPGQGREKLFF
j_gene: TRBJ1-5; d_gene: NA; abundance: once; v_gene: TRBV15; CDR3nt: TGTGCCACCAGCAGAGTTGGCAGGGATCAGCCCCAGCATTTT; CDR3aa: CATSRVGRDQPQHF
j_gene: TRBJ1-6; d_gene: TRBD1; abundance: NA; v_gene: TRBV19; CDR3nt: TGTGCCAGTGTGGACAGGCGATTCTATAATTCACCCCTCCACTTT; CDR3aa: CASVDRRFYNSPLHF
j_gene: TRBJ1-5; d_gene: NA; abundance: NA; v_gene: TRBV6-1; CDR3nt: TGTGCCAGCAGTGAAAGGTTGGCAGGGGCTCCTAGGCCCCAGCATTTT; CDR3aa: CASSERLAGAPRPQHF
j_gene: TRBJ1-1; d_gene: TRBD1; abundance: NA; v_gene: TRBV7-2; CDR3nt: TGTGCCAGCAGCTTAGCGCAGGACAGGGCTTGGGACACTGAAGCTTTCTTT; CDR3aa: CASSLAQDRAWDTEAFF
j_gene: TRBJ2-2; d_gene: TRBD2; abundance: NA; v_gene: TRBV6-4; CDR3nt: TGTGCCAGCAGTGACTGGCCTCTTGGGACTAGCGCCCGGGAGCTGTTTTTT; CDR3aa: CASSDWPLGTSARELFF
j_gene: TRBJ1-2; d_gene: NA; abundance: NA; v_gene: TRBV29-1; CDR3nt: TGCAGCGTCCGAAGGCCAGGGGTAGATGGCTACACCTTC; CDR3aa: CSVRRPGVDGYTF
j_gene: TRBJ1-4; d_gene: NA; abundance: NA; v_gene: TRBV2; CDR3nt: TGTGCCAGCAGTGAGCAGGACACCGAAAAACTGTTTTTT; CDR3aa: CASSEQDTEKLFF
j_gene: TRBJ1-4; d_gene: TRBD1; abundance: NA; v_gene: TRBV30; CDR3nt: TGTGCCTGGAGTGCAGGACAGGGGCCTGAAAAACTGTTTTTT; CDR3aa: CAWSAGQGPEKLFF
j_gene: TRBJ2-5; d_gene: NA; abundance: NA; v_gene: TRBV14; CDR3nt: TGTGCCAGCAGCCCCGGAGTGAGATCCCAAGAGACCCAGTACTTC; CDR3aa: CASSPGVRSQETQYF
j_gene: TRBJ1-4; d_gene: NA; abundance: NA; v_gene: TRBV7-9; CDR3nt: TGTGCCTGGGGAGGGGGGGCGCGATCATCAACTAATGAAAAACTGTTTTTT; CDR3aa: CAWGGGARSSTNEKLFF
j_gene: TRBJ1-2; d_gene: TRBD1; abundance: NA; v_gene: TRBV7-9; CDR3nt: TGTGCCAGCAGCTTATCGGCAGGGGGCGCATATGGCTACACCTTC; CDR3aa: CASSLSAGGAYGYTF
j_gene: TRBJ2-3; d_gene: TRBD2; abundance: NA; v_gene: TRBV5-1; CDR3nt: TGCGCCAGCAGCTTGGGCGGGAGGCGCACAGATACGCAGTATTTT; CDR3aa: CASSLGGRRTDTQYF